This is a list of T cell receptor beta chains from one sample in a study of cytomegalovirus exposure and HLA in healthy donors. Assay: immunoSEQ multiplex PCR; the TCRdb copy retains only in-frame clones and omits some. The data contain under 200,000 clones, around nine tenths of them singletons. Material: PBMCs. Source of these receptors: a woman younger than 35 in good health and CMV-seronegative. Each CDR3 is given with its conserved first and last residue. A D gene is named only where the DNA matches it firmly. Rows may omit the clone size; those that give it use once, few, many or a size class.

V gene,J gene,clone size,D gene,CDR3 protein,CDR3 DNA
TRBV2,TRBJ1-5,NA,NA,CASSADSLYSNQPQHF,TGTGCCAGCAGTGCCGACTCGCTCTATAGCAATCAGCCCCAGCATTTT
TRBV4-1,TRBJ1-6,NA,NA,CASSQTTVSNSPLHF,TGCGCCAGCAGCCAAACGACAGTTTCAAATTCACCCCTCCACTTT
TRBV19,TRBJ1-1,NA,NA,CASTSATSSSGNTEAFF,TGTGCCAGTACCTCAGCCACTTCTAGTAGTGGGAACACTGAAGCTTTCTTT
TRBV7-8,TRBJ2-1,NA,NA,CASSFSASNEQFF,TGTGCCAGCAGCTTTAGTGCGAGCAATGAGCAGTTCTTC
TRBV4-1,TRBJ2-7,few,NA,CASSQASGDEQYF,TGCGCCAGCAGCCAAGCGTCAGGGGACGAGCAGTACTTC
TRBV6-1,TRBJ1-3,NA,NA,CASSEQGYGNTIYF,TGTGCCAGCAGTGAACAGGGGTATGGAAACACCATATATTTT
TRBV6-4,TRBJ2-3,NA,TRBD1,CASSDGQGADTQYF,TGTGCCAGCAGTGACGGACAGGGGGCAGATACGCAGTATTTT
TRBV5-1,TRBJ2-1,NA,NA,CASSLMEQGFYNEQFF,TGCGCCAGCAGCTTGATGGAACAGGGATTCTACAATGAGCAGTTCTTC
TRBV5-1,TRBJ1-3,NA,NA,CASSLDSLMGNTIYF,TGCGCCAGCAGCTTGGACTCTCTTATGGGAAACACCATATATTTT
TRBV10-2,TRBJ2-3,NA,NA,CASSDPRTSSSTDTQYF,TGCGCCAGCAGTGACCCGAGGACTTCCTCTAGCACAGATACGCAGTATTTT
TRBV14,TRBJ2-1,once,NA,CASSQRRNQEQFF,TGTGCCAGCAGCCAACGCAGGAATCAGGAGCAGTTCTTC